Included here is one T cell receptor beta chain sequence, with context. These data belong to a study of blood T cell repertoires in COVID-19. Study background: Material from acute and convalescent COVID-19 was sourced from the United States, Italy and Spain. T cells, B-cell-depleted T cells, or PBMCs provided the cDNA or gDNA that served as material.

The CDR3 has 14 amino acids. V was pared by 6 bases and J by 6 bases, with 8 bases of the junction left unmatched. Germline V CDR1 and CDR2: MDHEN, SYDVKM. Assay: immunoSEQ multiplex PCR; the TCRdb copy retains only in-frame clones and omits some. The repertoire consists of about 100,000 clones, with more than 75% occurring once and the leading ten covering 2.1%. Sequences were obtained from peripheral blood. This TCR derives from a human donor in a cohort sampled during active COVID-19. V and J are TRBV28 and TRBJ1-2; 9 bases align to TRBD1. CDR3 in amino acids: CASSGIQGANGYTF. DNA for the CDR3: TGTGCCAGCAGCGGTATACAGGGGGCGAATGGCTACACCTTC.